This TCR beta chain was captured in a study of beta chain features in type 1 diabetes. Study information: In all, around 99 million sorted cells from all samples were analyzed. General observations from the study: Cells with high TCR expression could be over-represented when cDNA is sequenced.

As every portion of the isolated RNA was reverse transcribed, the sequencing read expressed TCRB transcripts. Repertoires were generated with immunoSEQ multiplex PCR, while TCRdb's copy carries only in-frame clones and drops some. Of some 360,000 clones in the sample, around a fifth were seen once. Looked up from germline, CDR1 is KGHSH and CDR2 is LQKENI. This CDR3 is 15 amino acids long. V dropped 8 bases and J dropped 0 bases, with 11 bases sitting between them. Notes on this clone: Its antigen remains unknown.

The sample consisted of naive CD4+ T cells from blood. This clonotype was sampled from a woman younger than 35 in good health. This chain joins TRBV18 and TRBJ2-6; tentative D call: TRBD1 (5 bases). The CDR3 reads CASPLGASGANVLTF. The CDR3 nucleotides read TGTGCCAGCCCCCTTGGGGCCTCTGGGGCCAACGTCCTGACTTTC.